These T cell receptor beta chains were read from a single sample in a study of cytomegalovirus exposure and HLA in healthy donors. TCRdb keeps only in-frame clones here, not all; method: immunoSEQ multiplex PCR. The sample shows some 150,000 clones, roughly four fifths of them seen only once. Sequencing was performed on PBMCs. These receptors were obtained from a man aged 50 to 59 in good health and CMV-seropositive. The CDR3 runs from the conserved cysteine through the conserved F or W. A D gene is named only where the DNA matches it firmly. Clone size appears in some rows only: once, few, many, or a class for an expanded clone.

d_gene | abundance | j_gene | v_gene | CDR3aa | CDR3nt
TRBD2 | - | TRBJ2-7 | TRBV30 | CAWSLQGLHEQYF | TGTGCCTGGAGTCTTCAGGGACTACACGAGCAGTACTTC
TRBD2 | - | TRBJ2-1 | TRBV27 | CASSIVREVYNEQFF | TGTGCCAGCAGTATAGTGCGGGAGGTGTACAATGAGCAGTTCTTC
TRBD1 | - | TRBJ1-1 | TRBV5-5 | CASSLRQGRSTEAFF | TGTGCCAGCAGCCTCCGACAGGGGAGATCCACTGAAGCTTTCTTT
- | once | TRBJ1-1 | TRBV9 | CASSVVSDRMNTEAFF | TGTGCCAGCAGCGTAGTAAGCGATCGGATGAACACTGAAGCTTTCTTT
TRBD2 | - | TRBJ2-7 | TRBV29-1 | CSVERTSGTHEQYF | TGCAGCGTTGAAAGGACTAGCGGGACCCACGAGCAGTACTTC
TRBD1 | - | TRBJ2-7 | TRBV28 | CASRSQGAPYEQYF | TGTGCCAGCAGGAGCCAGGGGGCTCCCTACGAGCAGTACTTC
TRBD2 | - | TRBJ2-3 | TRBV5-1 | CASTGTSGTDTQYF | TGCGCCAGCACCGGGACTAGCGGCACAGATACGCAGTATTTT
- | - | TRBJ1-2 | TRBV5-4 | CASSHVSDNYGYTF | TGTGCCAGCAGCCATGTATCAGATAACTATGGCTACACCTTC
- | - | TRBJ1-4 | TRBV19 | CASRPGQGSVGEKLFF | TGTGCCAGTAGACCGGGACAAGGGTCGGTTGGTGAAAAACTGTTTTTT
- | - | TRBJ1-1 | TRBV9 | CASSVGGTESEAFF | TGTGCCAGCAGCGTAGGAGGCACGGAGAGTGAAGCTTTCTTT
- | - | TRBJ2-1 | TRBV7-2 | CASSLDSSSYNEQFF | TGTGCCAGCAGCCTAGACAGTAGCTCCTACAATGAGCAGTTCTTC
- | - | TRBJ2-2 | TRBV2 | CASSGGGSSTGELFF | TGTGCCAGCAGTGGGGGGGGCAGCTCCACCGGGGAGCTGTTTTTT
- | - | TRBJ1-1 | TRBV6-6 | CASSWERPNTEAFF | TGTGCCAGCAGTTGGGAGAGGCCGAACACTGAAGCTTTCTTT
- | - | TRBJ1-1 | TRBV29-1 | CSAEQGMETEAFF | TGCAGCGCTGAACAGGGAATGGAGACTGAAGCTTTCTTT
- | - | TRBJ2-7 | TRBV28 | CASSLFGQGRAYEQYF | TGTGCCAGCAGTTTATTCGGGCAGGGGCGCGCCTACGAGCAGTACTTC
- | once | TRBJ2-7 | TRBV29-1 | CSVEGASYEQYF | TGCAGCGTTGAGGGCGCCTCCTACGAGCAGTACTTC
- | - | TRBJ2-2 | TRBV4-3 | CASSQARGTGELFF | TGCGCCAGCAGCCAGGCGCGGGGCACCGGGGAGCTGTTTTTT